This T cell receptor beta chain is drawn from a study of cytomegalovirus exposure and HLA in healthy donors. Study observations and caveats: The study flagged about 160 TCR beta chains as cytomegalovirus-associated. Subsequent analysis of the approximately 110 validation repertoires found a tendency for first-cohort TCR clusters to co-occur. Rare sequences made up most TCRs, while some public TCRs were found in many donors.

This table comes from immunoSEQ multiplex PCR, and its TCRdb copy is limited to in-frame clones, with some not included. The sample gives about 120,000 clones, roughly 90% of which show up once; around 6% is in the top ten. V was pared by 7 bases and J by 5 bases, with 17 bases between. This CDR3 comprises 14 residues. Germline lookup yields CDR1 LNHNV and CDR2 YYDKDF (reference sequence). This clone was seen more than once but under ten times. Its specificity is unknown. The chain carries TRBV15 and TRBJ2-5; D may be TRBD2 (6 bases). The sequence came from a woman aged 18-29 years in good health and CMV-seropositive. Sequenced: PBMCs. DNA for the CDR3: TGTGCCACCAACCTTGGAGGGGCAAGGGAGACCCAGTACTTC. Protein sequence: CATNLGGARETQYF.